This is a list of T cell receptor beta chains from one sample in a study of blood T cell repertoires in COVID-19. Profiled with immunoSEQ multiplex PCR; TCRdb holds only in-frame clones, not every one. This repertoire shows about 260,000 clones, 75% to 90% found once; its top ten account for 0.85% to 0.95%. Sequencing used PBMCs or T cells enriched from blood (not recorded which). The source is a man aged 50 to 59 who had been exposed to COVID-19. Both conserved end residues are part of each CDR3. D genes are given only for firm matches. For some rows the clone size is stated as once, few or many, or as a class when expanded; others skip it.

>-|TRBV11-2|-|TRBJ2-1
CASSLGRLGVEQFF
TGTGCCAGCAGCTTAGGTCGGCTGGGCGTTGAGCAGTTCTTC
>-|TRBV28|TRBD1|TRBJ1-2
CATPRRQGLNYGYTF
TGTGCCACACCACGCAGACAGGGCCTTAACTATGGCTACACCTTC
>-|TRBV7-2|-|TRBJ1-6
CASSLERGGNSPLHF
TGTGCCAGCAGCTTAGAGAGGGGAGGCAATTCACCCCTCCACTTT
>-|TRBV9|-|TRBJ1-4
CASSLGSVNEKLFF
TGTGCCAGCAGTCTCGGGTCAGTCAATGAAAAACTGTTTTTT
>-|TRBV28|-|TRBJ1-1
CASSYPSTENTEAFF
TGTGCCAGCAGTTACCCCTCGACAGAGAACACTGAAGCTTTCTTT
>-|TRBV5-1|TRBD1|TRBJ1-6
CASSLESSGQGSNSPLHF
TGCGCCAGCAGCTTGGAATCGTCGGGACAGGGAAGTAATTCACCCCTCCACTTT
>-|TRBV7-3|-|TRBJ1-1
CASSLTQNTEAFF
TGTGCCAGCAGCTTAACCCAGAACACTGAAGCTTTCTTT
>-|TRBV5-1|-|TRBJ2-5
CASSLDSAQETQYF
TGCGCCAGCAGCTTGGATAGTGCGCAAGAGACCCAGTACTTC
>-|TRBV29-1|-|TRBJ2-3
CSVGWQVSTDTQYF
TGCAGCGTTGGGTGGCAAGTAAGCACAGATACGCAGTATTTT
>-|TRBV18|-|TRBJ1-1
CASSEQGVNTEAFF
TGTGCCAGCTCGGAGCAGGGCGTGAACACTGAAGCTTTCTTT
>-|TRBV5-1|TRBD2|TRBJ2-3
CASSSRDYYTQYF
TGCGCCAGCAGCTCAAGGGACTATTATACGCAGTATTTT
>-|TRBV5-1|-|TRBJ2-4
CASSLGTGFSFKNIQYF
TGCGCCAGCAGCTTGGGAACAGGGTTTAGCTTCAAAAACATTCAGTACTTC
>-|TRBV3-1/TRBV3-2|-|TRBJ1-3
CASSRWTGEGNTIYF
TGTGCCAGCAGCCGATGGACCGGGGAAGGAAACACCATATATTTT
>-|TRBV11-3|-|TRBJ1-5
CASSLNREQPQHF
TGTGCCAGCAGTCTAAACAGGGAACAGCCCCAGCATTTT
>-|TRBV10-3|TRBD2|TRBJ2-3
CAISGTSGTVDTQYF
TGTGCCATTTCCGGGACTAGCGGGACTGTAGATACGCAGTATTTT
>-|TRBV3-1/TRBV3-2|TRBD1|TRBJ2-7
CASSLRQGFPYEQYF
TGTGCCAGCAGCCTACGACAGGGGTTCCCCTACGAGCAGTACTTC
>once|TRBV15|TRBD2|TRBJ2-4
CATSRVHNSGIQYF
TGTGCCACCAGCAGGGTCCACAATAGCGGGATTCAGTACTTC
>-|TRBV6-5|TRBD1|TRBJ2-7
CASHRGRNEQYF
TGTGCCAGCCACAGGGGGAGGAACGAGCAGTACTTC
>-|TRBV13|TRBD1|TRBJ1-4
CASSFTGQPNEKLFF
TGTGCCAGCAGTTTCACGGGACAGCCAAATGAAAAACTGTTTTTT
>once|TRBV7-3|-|TRBJ2-5
CASSLQPGETQYF
TGTGCCAGCAGCCTTCAGCCGGGGGAGACCCAGTACTTC
>-|TRBV19|-|TRBJ1-5
CASSIFSAGMYSNQPQHF
TGTGCCAGTAGTATTTTTTCGGCAGGAATGTATAGCAATCAGCCCCAGCATTTT
>-|TRBV3-1/TRBV3-2|-|TRBJ2-5
CASSQRRGTTNQETQYF
TGTGCCAGCAGCCAACGTCGGGGGACGACCAATCAAGAGACCCAGTACTTC
>few|TRBV5-5|-|TRBJ1-1
CASSSPLTEAFF
TGTGCCAGCAGCTCTCCGTTGACTGAAGCTTTCTTT
>-|TRBV27|TRBD1|TRBJ1-2
CASRATGSGHGYTF
TGTGCCAGCAGGGCGACAGGGTCGGGACATGGCTACACCTTC
>-|TRBV9|TRBD1|TRBJ2-5
CASSDPDRSQETQYF
TGTGCCAGCAGCGACCCGGACAGGTCCCAAGAGACCCAGTACTTC
>-|TRBV11-2|-|TRBJ1-1
CASSLRTGLTDRNTEAFF
TGTGCCAGCAGCTTACGAACAGGCCTGACTGATAGGAACACTGAAGCTTTCTTT
>-|TRBV27|-|TRBJ1-2
CASSSGFNYGYTF
TGTGCCAGCAGTTCAGGGTTTAACTATGGCTACACCTTC
>once|TRBV11-3|TRBD1|TRBJ2-4
CASSHRDRGGFGNIQYF
TGTGCCAGCAGCCACCGGGACAGGGGGGGGTTCGGTAACATTCAGTACTTC
>-|TRBV5-5|TRBD2|TRBJ2-1
CASSPSAGGRYNEQFF
TGTGCCAGCAGCCCCTCTGCGGGAGGGCGGTACAATGAGCAGTTCTTC
>-|TRBV14|-|TRBJ2-1
CASSIRLEGPYDEQFF
TGTGCCAGCAGCATCAGGTTGGAGGGACCTTATGATGAGCAGTTCTTC
>-|TRBV13|TRBD2|TRBJ2-1
CASRTGGHEQFF
TGTGCCAGCAGGACGGGGGGGCATGAGCAGTTCTTC
>-|TRBV5-6|-|TRBJ1-2
CASSFRQDISHYGYTF
TGTGCCAGCAGCTTTCGGCAGGACATATCCCACTATGGCTACACCTTC
>-|TRBV24-1|TRBD1|TRBJ1-5
CATSDSRQGASQPQHF
TGTGCCACCAGTGATTCTCGGCAGGGGGCCAGTCAGCCCCAGCATTTT
>-|TRBV28|-|TRBJ2-3
CASSLWSSGDFTDTQYF
TGTGCCAGCAGTTTATGGAGTAGCGGAGATTTCACAGATACGCAGTATTTT
>-|TRBV18|-|TRBJ1-5
CASSPGEGMGQPQHF
TGTGCCAGCTCACCAGGGGAGGGGATGGGTCAGCCCCAGCATTTT
>few|TRBV2|-|TRBJ2-1
CASSEQNAGRGYNEQFF
TGTGCCAGCAGTGAACAGAATGCGGGACGGGGCTACAATGAGCAGTTCTTC
>-|TRBV11-2|-|TRBJ1-6
CASSRGQSYNSPLHF
TGTGCCAGCAGCCGCGGGCAGAGCTATAATTCACCCCTCCACTTT
>few|TRBV4-2|-|TRBJ1-4
CASSPATEKSEKLFF
TGTGCCAGCAGCCCCGCGACAGAGAAAAGTGAAAAACTGTTTTTT
>-|TRBV7-9|-|TRBJ2-5
CASSLGGLTQYF
TGTGCCAGCAGCCTGGGTGGACTGACCCAGTACTTC
>-|TRBV5-5|-|TRBJ2-2
CASSSPGELNTGELFF
TGTGCCAGCAGCTCCCCGGGGGAGTTGAACACCGGGGAGCTGTTTTTT
>-|TRBV10-3|TRBD2|TRBJ2-5
CAISDWTSLHETQYF
TGTGCCATCAGTGATTGGACTAGTCTTCACGAGACCCAGTACTTC
>-|TRBV5-1|-|TRBJ1-2
CASTRGDFEEGYTF
TGCGCCAGCACCCGGGGGGACTTTGAGGAAGGCTACACCTTC
>-|TRBV27|TRBD1|TRBJ2-4
CASSPDRVGKNIQYF
TGTGCCAGCAGTCCCGACAGGGTCGGCAAAAACATTCAGTACTTC
>once|TRBV5-1|TRBD2|TRBJ2-7
CASTLTSGGYEQYF
TGCGCCAGCACCTTGACTAGCGGGGGGTACGAGCAGTACTTC
>-|TRBV6-5|TRBD1|TRBJ1-5
CASRGQGAGQPQHF
TGTGCCAGCCGGGGACAGGGGGCCGGTCAGCCCCAGCATTTT
>-|TRBV5-4|TRBD1|TRBJ1-1
CASRDREGGEAFF
TGTGCCAGTAGGGACAGGGAAGGGGGTGAAGCTTTCTTT
>-|TRBV21-1|-|TRBJ2-1
CASSTRGTEQFF
TGTGCCAGCAGCACCAGGGGCACTGAGCAGTTCTTC
>-|TRBV7-8|TRBD1|TRBJ1-6
CASSLNRGNSPLHF
TGTGCCAGCAGCTTAAACAGGGGTAATTCACCCCTCCACTTT
>-|TRBV20-1|-|TRBJ2-1
CSASKTRSSYNEQFF
TGCAGTGCTAGTAAAACCCGGAGCTCCTACAATGAGCAGTTCTTC
>-|TRBV6-5|TRBD2|TRBJ2-5
CASSYSNSGGAETQYF
TGTGCCAGCAGTTACTCGAACAGCGGGGGGGCGGAGACCCAGTACTTC
>-|TRBV19|TRBD1|TRBJ2-2
CASSIRTGGIGELFF
TGTGCCAGTAGTATTAGGACAGGGGGCATCGGGGAGCTGTTTTTT
>-|TRBV9|-|TRBJ1-6
CASSVSRGNSPLHF
TGTGCCAGCAGCGTATCCAGGGGTAATTCACCCCTCCACTTT
>-|TRBV28|-|TRBJ1-5
CASSLLQGVGQPQHF
TGTGCCAGCAGTTTATTACAGGGAGTTGGCCAGCCCCAGCATTTT
>-|TRBV19|-|TRBJ1-1
CATNVVSGTNTEAFF
TGTGCCACTAATGTGGTGTCGGGGACTAACACTGAAGCTTTCTTT
>-|TRBV5-1|-|TRBJ1-2
CASSTGHLEYMVGYTF
TGCGCCAGCAGCACAGGACACCTGGAGTATATGGTTGGCTACACCTTC